These 18 T cell receptor beta chains were all obtained from the same sample, sequenced in a study of cytomegalovirus exposure and HLA in healthy donors. PCR involved 60 Vbeta and 13 Jbeta primers. Sequencing used immunoSEQ multiplex PCR; TCRdb keeps in-frame clones, though not all of them. The sample lists hundreds of thousands of clones, 76% occurring once. Sequencing used PBMCs. The receptor set was obtained from a man between 18 and 29 years old in good health and CMV-seronegative.

The chain has TRBV7-6 and TRBJ2-5; TRBD2 matches 13 bases. Trimming took 1 base from V and 5 from J; bases not matched to a gene: 4. CDR1 SGHVS and CDR2 FNYEAQ come from the germline V gene. This CDR3 is 16 amino acids long. CDR3 sequence (DNA): TGTGCCAGCAGCTTAGGGACTAGCGGGAGTAGGGAGACCCAGTACTTC. As protein: CASSLGTSGSRETQYF.

J is TRBJ1-5 and V is TRBV9; a possible D gene is TRBD1 (5 bases). Germline V gene data show CDR1 as SGDLS and CDR2 as YYNGEE. Trimming cost V 7 bases and J 2 bases, with 10 bases left between them. The CDR3 is 13 amino acids. The CDR3 region has the DNA TGTGCCAGCTCCAGGGAAGGCAATCAGCCCCAGCATTTT. Translation gives CASSREGNQPQHF.

This chain joins TRBV5-1 and TRBJ1-1, with D hard to call. Germline lookup yields CDR1 SGHRS and CDR2 YFSETQ. V lost 5 bases, J lost 0 bases, and 14 bases lay in between. The CDR3 covers 15 residues. The CDR3 DNA reads TGCGCCAGCAGAGATTTACCCAGGATGAACACTGAAGCTTTCTTT. This sequence encodes CASRDLPRMNTEAFF. The full variable domain, its missing parts supplied by reference TRBV5-1 and TRBJ1-1, is KAGVTQTPRYLIKTRGQQVTLSCSPISGHRSVSWYQQTPGQGLQFLFEYFSETQRNKGNFPGRFSGRQFSNSRSEMNVSTLELGDSALYLCASRDLPRMNTEAFFGQGTRLTVV.

The genes are TRBV9 and TRBJ1-2; no clear D. The V and J ends lost 4 bases and 3 bases respectively, with 10 bases between them. The germline V gene has CDR1 SGDLS and CDR2 YYNGEE. This CDR3 contains 13 residues. CDR3 in amino acids: CASSPRTDYGYTF. CDR3 coding DNA: TGTGCCAGCAGCCCCCGGACTGACTATGGCTACACCTTC.

The chain links TRBV2 to TRBJ1-1; tentative D call: TRBD1 (5 bases). The CDR3 length is 14 residues. The germline gives CDR1 SNHLY, CDR2 FYNNEI. The V gene lost 2 bases and the J gene lost 1 base, with 8 bases spanning the gap. DNA for the CDR3: TGTGCCAGCAGTGAACGGGGGACGAACACTGAAGCTTTCTTT. Its protein product is CASSERGTNTEAFF.

The rearrangement joins TRBV28 to TRBJ1-5, with D hard to call. The V gene's germline CDR1 is MDHEN and CDR2 SYDVKM. The CDR3 has 15 amino acids. The germline V and J ends were trimmed by 10 bases and 7 bases, with 23 bases remaining between them. This chain's CDR3 is CATKEGTERKQPQHF. CDR3 sequence (DNA): TGTGCCACCAAAGAGGGCACAGAAAGAAAACAGCCCCAGCATTTT.

The rearrangement links TRBV14 to TRBJ2-2; TRBD1 matches at 10 bases. The V and J ends lost 2 bases and 4 bases, in that order; junction bases with no gene match: 4. The germline V gene encodes CDR1 SGHDN and CDR2 FVKESK. The CDR3 spans 16 residues. The CDR3 DNA reads as TGTGCCAGCAGCCAAAACCGGGACAGGGGCACCGGGGAGCTGTTTTTT. Translating it yields CASSQNRDRGTGELFF.

The rearrangement joins TRBV5-4 to TRBJ1-2; 7 positions match TRBD1. V was clipped by 3 bases and J by 5 bases; unmatched bases: 13. This CDR3 has 16 residues. Germline CDR1 SGHNT, CDR2 YYREEE (reference sequence). In DNA, the CDR3 is TGTGCCAGCAGCTCGCCACGACAGGGCCCTATGTATGGCTACACCTTC. It codes for CASSSPRQGPMYGYTF.

The V and J genes are TRBV9 and TRBJ2-1, with 9 bases aligning to TRBD1. The CDR3 has 17 residues. The germline V gene encodes CDR1 SGDLS and CDR2 YYNGEE. Unmatched junction bases numbered 9, after V lost 3 bases and J lost 2 bases. CDR3 nucleotides: TGTGCCAGCAGCGCGGGGTGGGGGACAGGGACCTACAATGAGCAGTTCTTC. Translation: CASSAGWGTGTYNEQFF.

Only a few counts were recorded for this clone. This rearrangement joins TRBV27 to TRBJ1-2; weak D call: TRBD1 (5 bases). The germline V gene encodes CDR1 MNHEY and CDR2 SMNVEV (reference sequence). Trimming stripped 7 bases from V and 2 bases from J, with 11 bases between. The CDR3 has 13 residues. CDR3 bases: TGTGCCAGCACCAGGGATCCCAACTATGGCTACACCTTC. It codes for CASTRDPNYGYTF.

The chain carries TRBV7-2 and TRBJ1-1, with D perhaps matching TRBD1 (5 bases). Germline V gene data show CDR1 as SGHTA and CDR2 as FQGNSA. The germline V and J ends were trimmed by 6 bases and 4 bases, with 24 bases remaining between them. The CDR3 extends over 17 amino acids. The CDR3 region is CASSPPWGGEWGTEAFF. CDR3 nucleotide sequence: TGTGCCAGCAGTCCCCCTTGGGGGGGTGAATGGGGCACTGAAGCTTTCTTT.

The rearrangement links TRBV5-1 to TRBJ2-7, with a weak D call TRBD2 (5 bases). The CDR3 has 15 amino acids. Per germline, CDR1 SGHRS and CDR2 YFSETQ. V was pared by 0 bases and J by 2 bases, with 12 bases between. CDR3 nucleotide sequence: TGCGCCAGCAGCTTGGTTGCGGGCCCTCCCTACGAGCAGTACTTC. It specifies CASSLVAGPPYEQYF.

This CDR3 is CASSLTGGSNTEAFF. As DNA, the CDR3 is TGTGCCAGCAGCTTGACAGGGGGCTCGAACACTGAAGCTTTCTTT. The chain couples TRBV7-3 to TRBJ1-1; 10 positions agree with TRBD1. From germline, CDR1 is SGHTA and CDR2 FQGTGA. CDR3 length equals 15 residues. V shed 3 bases and J 1 base; nucleotides not matched to a gene: 2.

This rearrangement joins TRBV2 to TRBJ2-3; possible D gene TRBD1, 5 bases. Germline CDR1 and CDR2: SNHLY and FYNNEI. The CDR3 consists of 13 residues. V lost 4 bases to trimming and J lost 3 bases, with 8 bases between them. The CDR3 coding sequence is TGTGCCAGCAGTGTGGCAGGGACAGATACGCAGTATTTT. It is translated as CASSVAGTDTQYF.

The rearrangement joins TRBV6-1 to TRBJ2-6; D may be TRBD1 (6 bases). Trimming took off 1 base at V and 2 bases at J, with 6 bases between the two ends. The CDR3 extends over 15 amino acids. Germline assignment: CDR1 MNHNS and CDR2 SASEGT. DNA of the CDR3: TGTGCCAGCAGTGAAGAGGGGGCTGGGGCCAACGTCCTGACTTTC. This gives the protein CASSEEGAGANVLTF.

V usage is TRBV5-4 and J usage is TRBJ2-3; TRBD1 agrees at 8 bases. CDR1 is SGHNT, CDR2 YYREEE, per germline (reference sequence). V lost 4 bases, J lost 4 bases, and 5 bases stayed unmatched. The CDR3 covers 14 residues. CDR3 sequence: CASSVQGAADTQYF. The DNA of the CDR3 is TGTGCCAGCAGCGTGCAGGGGGCCGCAGATACGCAGTATTTT. Complete variable domain (other parts from reference TRBV5-4 and TRBJ2-3): ETGVTQSPTHLIKTRGQQVTLRCSSQSGHNTVSWYQQALGQGPQFIFQYYREEENGRGNFPPRFSGLQFPNYSSELNVNALELDDSALYLCASSVQGAADTQYFGPGTRLTVL.

This chain links TRBV7-3 with TRBJ2-2, with TRBD2 identical over 10 bases. V lost 5 bases to trimming and J lost 6 bases; unmatched junction nucleotides: 9. The germline V gene encodes CDR1 SGHTA and CDR2 FQGTGA. The CDR3 sequence is 16 residues long. CDR3 loop: CASSLVAGGESGELFF. DNA for the CDR3: TGTGCCAGCAGCCTTGTAGCGGGGGGAGAGTCCGGGGAGCTGTTTTTT.

As to this clone: One end of the junction varies from germline; a read error may be responsible. The chain's CDR3 is CSVRTSGGTDTRYF. CDR3 sequence (DNA): TGCAGCGTACGGACTAGCGGGGGCACAGATACGCGGTATTTT. The V gene is TRBV29-1, the J gene TRBJ2-3; 13 bases are shared with TRBD2. CDR1 is SQVTM, CDR2 ANQGSEA, per germline. The CDR3 runs to 14 residues.